A single T cell receptor (beta chain) is shown here with its context. The target antigen is unknown. The sample originates from a study of cytomegalovirus exposure and HLA in healthy donors. General study findings and limits: Near-uniform donor sequencing depth was presumed by presence/absence analyses. An observed cluster of highly shared sequence variants was recorded as a likely sequencing artifact. TCR beta V- and J-gene trimming, according to a later analysis, was linked to a missense DCLRE1C variant.

PCR primers comprised 60 Vbeta and 13 Jbeta primers. Using immunoSEQ multiplex PCR, the repertoire was profiled, and TCRdb retains in-frame clones only, with some absent. This sample yields some 190,000 clones, of which about 79% are seen a single time; around 1.5% belongs to the top ten. What was sequenced was PBMCs. This TCR derives from a man aged 18 to 30 in good health and CMV-seronegative.

The CDR3 loop reads CASSDSNSPDTQYF. The CDR3 nucleotides are TGTGCCAGCAGTGACTCCAATTCCCCAGATACGCAGTATTTT. The chain combines TRBV6-4 with TRBJ2-3, with unresolved D. The CDR3 is made up of 14 amino acids. With 0 bases removed from V and 4 bases from J, the gap between germline ends came to 8 bases. Germline values: CDR1 MRHNA, CDR2 SNTAGT.